The next 9 T cell receptor beta chains were all read from a single sample in a study of cytomegalovirus exposure and HLA in healthy donors. The PCR employed 60 Vbeta primers together with 13 Jbeta primers. Profiled with immunoSEQ multiplex PCR; TCRdb holds only in-frame clones, not every one. The repertoire includes approximately 120,000 clones, around 72% of them detected once, and 9% to 9.5% sits in the top ten. The sample consisted of PBMCs. These receptors all come from a woman in her forties or fifties in good health and CMV-seropositive.

The gene calls are TRBV29-1 and TRBJ1-2, with D maybe TRBD1 (6 bases). Trimming took 8 bases from V and 0 from J, leaving 16 bases between them. The CDR3 contains 14 residues. Germline V gene data show CDR1 as SQVTM and CDR2 as ANQGSEA. CDR3 nucleotide sequence: TGCAGCACGGGAGGGGGGAACCCTAACTATGGCTACACCTTC. Translating gives CSTGGGNPNYGYTF.

The chain links TRBV7-9 to TRBJ1-2, with 8 bases that match TRBD1. From germline, CDR1 is SEHNR and CDR2 FQNEAQ (reference sequence). J lost 3 bases, V lost 5 bases, and 5 bases had no gene match. The CDR3 is made up of 14 amino acids. CDR3 nucleotide sequence: TGTGCCAGCAGCACTGGGACAGGCTACTATGGCTACACCTTC. Its protein is CASSTGTGYYGYTF.

This chain connects TRBV7-9 to TRBJ2-3, with 7 bases identical to TRBD1. The CDR3 is 15 residues long. Unmatched junction bases numbered 5, after V lost 2 bases and J lost 3 bases. Per the germline V gene, CDR1 is SEHNR and CDR2 is FQNEAQ (reference sequence). CDR3 region: CASSLLQGKTDTQYF. The CDR3 DNA reads as TGTGCCAGCAGCTTATTACAGGGGAAGACAGATACGCAGTATTTT.

The chain employs TRBV6-1 and TRBJ1-2; D is uncertain. Germline V gives CDR1 MNHNS, CDR2 SASEGT. The CDR3 runs to 13 residues. The V and J ends lost 7 bases and 5 bases respectively, with 14 bases between them. The CDR3 sequence: CASTIAHRYGYTF. The DNA for the CDR3 is TGTGCCAGCACGATTGCGCATCGTTATGGCTACACCTTC.

The chain is built from TRBV5-5 and TRBJ1-4; D might be TRBD1 (6 bases). The germline CDR1 and CDR2 sequences are SGHKS and YYEKEE (reference sequence). This CDR3 is 14 amino acids long. V was shortened by 4 bases and J by 8 bases, with 15 bases between the two germline ends. The CDR3 here is CASSHNNDREKLFF. The CDR3 region has the DNA TGTGCCAGCAGCCATAATAACGACAGGGAAAAACTGTTTTTT.

In DNA, the CDR3 is TGTGCCAGCAGCCAAGAAGGAGCGGGAGGGCCTTACAATGAGCAGTTCTTC. It specifies CASSQEGAGGPYNEQFF. V gene TRBV4-2 combines with J gene TRBJ2-1, with 10 bases lining up with TRBD2. This CDR3 has 17 amino acids. V shed 0 bases and J 4 bases; nucleotides not matched to a gene: 6. Germline lookup yields CDR1 LGHNA and CDR2 YNFKEQ.

The V and J genes are TRBV7-9 and TRBJ1-1; D uncertain. Trimming stripped 5 bases from V and 1 base from J, with 14 bases between. Per germline, CDR1 SEHNR and CDR2 FQNEAQ (reference sequence). The CDR3 runs 15 residues. CDR3 region: CASSEEYRANTEAFF. The CDR3 DNA is TGTGCCAGCAGCGAAGAATACCGAGCGAACACTGAAGCTTTCTTT.

This clone was observed a handful of times. The germline gene is not matched at one end of the junction; a read error may be the cause. The chain uses TRBV7-7 and TRBJ2-5; 7 bases are shared with TRBD2. The CDR3 runs 15 residues. Germline V gene data show CDR1 as SSHAT and CDR2 as FNYEAQ (reference sequence). The CDR3 nucleotides read TGTGCTAGCAGCTCGGGGGGAACAACCCAAGAGACCCAGTACTTC. As protein: CASSSGGTTQETQYF. Full variable domain (outside the CDR3, taken from reference TRBV7-7 and TRBJ2-5): GAGVSQSPRYKVTKRGQDVTLRCDPISSHATLYWYQQALGQGPEFLTYFNYEAQPDKSGLPSDRFSAERPEGSISTLTIQRTEQRDSAMYRCASSSGGTTQETQYFGPGTRLLVL.

The CDR3 sequence is CASSETWWDSFSPLHF. Here the CDR3 DNA reads TGTGCCAGCAGTGAAACGTGGTGGGACAGTTTTTCACCCCTCCACTTT. This chain joins TRBV6-1 and TRBJ1-6, with 7 bases aligning to TRBD1. Germline assignment: CDR1 MNHNS and CDR2 SASEGT. This CDR3 is built from 16 residues. The trim removed 2 bases at V and 9 bases at J, leaving 10 bases unmatched.